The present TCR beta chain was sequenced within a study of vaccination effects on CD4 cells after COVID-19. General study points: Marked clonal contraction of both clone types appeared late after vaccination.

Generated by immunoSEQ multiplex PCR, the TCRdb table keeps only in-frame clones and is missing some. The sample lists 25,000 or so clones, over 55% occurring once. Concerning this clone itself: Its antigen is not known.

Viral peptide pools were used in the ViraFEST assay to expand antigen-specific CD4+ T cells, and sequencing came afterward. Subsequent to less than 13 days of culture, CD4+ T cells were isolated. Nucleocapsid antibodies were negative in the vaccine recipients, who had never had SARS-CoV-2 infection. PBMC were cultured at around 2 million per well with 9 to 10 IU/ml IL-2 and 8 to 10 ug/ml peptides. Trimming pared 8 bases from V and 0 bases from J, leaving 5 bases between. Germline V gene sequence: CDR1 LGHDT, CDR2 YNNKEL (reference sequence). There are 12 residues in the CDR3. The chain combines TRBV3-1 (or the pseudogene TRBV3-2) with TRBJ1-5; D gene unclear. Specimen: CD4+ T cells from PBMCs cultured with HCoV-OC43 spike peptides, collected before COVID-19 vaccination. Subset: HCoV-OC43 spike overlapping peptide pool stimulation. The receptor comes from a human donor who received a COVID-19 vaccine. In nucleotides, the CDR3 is TGTGCCAGCGGAACTAGCAATCAGCCCCAGCATTTT. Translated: CASGTSNQPQHF.